The rows below give T cell receptor beta chains drawn from one sample of a study of post-analysis software for immune sequencing data. Each CDR3 protein gets one entry after TCRdb re-called the PCR reads with MiXCR. The sample consists of around 440,000 distinct CDR3 sequences, roughly 45% of them appearing once. The sequencing input was blood. These receptors originate from a girl under 18 with multiple sclerosis. CDR3s include the opening cysteine and the closing phenylalanine or tryptophan. A D gene is named only where the DNA matches it firmly. Clone size, where shown, is once, few, many, or a class for clones that have expanded.

clone_size	d_call	j_call	v_call	cdr3_length	cdr3_nt	cdr3_aa
few	NA	TRBJ1-1	TRBV2	11	TGTGCCAGCGACTGGACGGGGGAAGCTTTCTTT	CASDWTGEAFF
NA	TRBD1	TRBJ1-2	TRBV6-5	13	TGTGCCAGCAGTTATACAGGGGGCGATGGCTACACCTTC	CASSYTGGDGYTF
NA	NA	TRBJ1-1	TRBV5-1	16	TGCGCCAGCAGCTTATCACGGGGCCGAGGGGACACTGAAGCTTTCTTT	CASSLSRGRGDTEAFF
few	NA	TRBJ2-1	TRBV27	15	TGTGCCAGCAGTTCGCCGGGCCGGGCCTACAATGAGCAGTTCTTC	CASSSPGRAYNEQFF
few	TRBD2	TRBJ2-7	TRBV20-1	15	TGCAGTGCTAGAGTTTATCTAGCGGAGACCTACGAGCAGTACTTC	CSARVYLAETYEQYF
NA	NA	TRBJ1-2	TRBV7-6	15	TGTGCCAGCAGCGTACGGGAGGGACAATCCTATGGCTACACCTTC	CASSVREGQSYGYTF
NA	NA	TRBJ2-7	TRBV7-9	14	TGTGCCAGCAGCTTAGGCACCCACCCCTACGAGCAGTACTTC	CASSLGTHPYEQYF
NA	NA	TRBJ2-1	TRBV29-1	12	TGCAGCGTTGAGTGGGTGTGGGGTGAGCAGTTCTTC	CSVEWVWGEQFF
NA	TRBD1	TRBJ2-7	TRBV6-5	13	TGTGCCAGCCGTCGGACAGGGATCTACGAGCAGTACTTC	CASRRTGIYEQYF
few	NA	TRBJ2-1	TRBV27	15	TGTGCCAGCAGTTCCGGGACTCACTCCTACAATGAGCAGTTCTTC	CASSSGTHSYNEQFF
NA	TRBD1	TRBJ2-1	TRBV3-1	14	TGTGCCAGCAGCCGGGCAGGGGGCGTGAATAAGCAGTTCTTC	CASSRAGGVNKQFF
few	TRBD1	TRBJ2-7	TRBV20-1	14	TGCAGTGCTAGGAGACAGGGGAGCTCCTACGAGCAGTACTTC	CSARRQGSSYEQYF
few	NA	TRBJ2-4	TRBV20-1	12	TGCAGCCGCGACGCGCCCCCCAACATTCAGTACTTC	CSRDAPPNIQYF
NA	NA	TRBJ2-3	TRBV20-1	12	TGCAGTACTGGGGGTCGCACAGATACGCAGTATTTT	CSTGGRTDTQYF
few	NA	TRBJ2-3	TRBV3-1	13	TGTGCCAGCAGCCAAGATAGTTGGGATACGCAGTATTTT	CASSQDSWDTQYF
few	NA	TRBJ2-4	TRBV5-6	11	TGTGCCAGCAGCTTGGGTCTAGAGCAGTACTTC	CASSLGLEQYF
NA	TRBD1	TRBJ1-1	TRBV29-1	15	TGCAGCGTTGCCCGCTGCGGACAGGGGGGGACTGAAGCTTTCTTT	CSVARCGQGGTEAFF
few	NA	TRBJ2-5	TRBV27	13	TGTGCCAGCAGTTTATCTTTCCGAGAGACCCAGTACTTC	CASSLSFRETQYF
NA	TRBD1	TRBJ2-7	TRBV6-6	15	TGTGCCAGCACGCCGTTCCCGGGACAGGGCCACGAGCAGTACTTC	CASTPFPGQGHEQYF
NA	TRBD2	TRBJ2-1	TRBV27	15	TGTGCCAGCAGTTTAGGCGGACTAGCGGGAAATGAGCAGTTCTTC	CASSLGGLAGNEQFF
few	TRBD1	TRBJ2-2	TRBV6-6	15	TGTGCCAGCACTCGCCCGACAGGGCAACCCGGGGAGCTGTTTTTT	CASTRPTGQPGELFF
many	NA	TRBJ1-1	TRBV5-1	11	TGCGCCAGCAGCTTGGATACTGAAGCTTTCTTT	CASSLDTEAFF
NA	TRBD2	TRBJ2-3	TRBV2	16	TGTGCCAGAGGGACTAGCGGGGATCCTAGCACAGATACGCAGTATTTT	CARGTSGDPSTDTQYF
NA	NA	TRBJ1-5	TRBV6-1	16	TGTGCCAGCAGGGGGAGGTGGGCAGGGCCAAATCAGCCCCAGCATTTT	CASRGRWAGPNQPQHF
NA	TRBD1	TRBJ1-1	TRBV25-1	15	TGTGCCAGCAGTAACCCCGGACAGGGGGACACTGAAGCTTTCTTT	CASSNPGQGDTEAFF
NA	TRBD2	TRBJ2-3	TRBV20-1	15	TGCAGTGCTGTCGTAGCGGGAGTGGGGACAGATACGCAGTATTTT	CSAVVAGVGTDTQYF
NA	NA	TRBJ2-7	TRBV10-1	14	TGCGCCAGCAGTGAAATGGATACCTTCTACGAGCAGTACTTC	CASSEMDTFYEQYF
NA	NA	TRBJ2-1	TRBV5-1	14	TGCGCCAGCAGCTTGGGTGGCGCTGGGGATGAGCAGTTCTTC	CASSLGGAGDEQFF
few	NA	TRBJ1-2	TRBV6-6	15	TGTGCCAGCAGACGACCTGACAGGCCCCACCATGGCTACACCTTC	CASRRPDRPHHGYTF
few	TRBD2	TRBJ2-3	TRBV5-4	17	TGTGCCAGCAGCTTGGAAGTTCGGACTAGCGGCACAGATACGCAGTATTTT	CASSLEVRTSGTDTQYF
few	NA	TRBJ2-7	TRBV29-1	13	TGCAGCGTTTACGGGACGGGACACTACGAGCAGTACTTC	CSVYGTGHYEQYF
NA	NA	TRBJ2-1	TRBV6-2/TRBV6-3	13	TGTGCCAGCATGCTAAGCTCCTACAATGAGCAGTTCTTC	CASMLSSYNEQFF
once	NA	TRBJ2-5	TRBV10-3	14	TGTGCCATCAGTGAGCTGGCAGATCCAGAGACCCAGTACTTC	CAISELADPETQYF
few	TRBD2	TRBJ2-1	TRBV7-2	15	TGTGCCAGCAGCTTAGCCTTGGGACTACACAATGAGCAGTTCTTC	CASSLALGLHNEQFF
NA	TRBD2	TRBJ2-1	TRBV5-1	15	TGCGCCAGCAGCTATACTAGCGGGGACTACAATGAGCAGTTCTTC	CASSYTSGDYNEQFF
NA	NA	TRBJ1-2	TRBV25-1	15	TGTGCCAGCAGTGATCAAAGGTTCCCCCCTTATGGCTACACCTTC	CASSDQRFPPYGYTF
NA	NA	TRBJ1-1	TRBV7-6	14	TGTGCCAGCAGCTCACAAGCCCGAAATCCTGAAGCTTTCTTT	CASSSQARNPEAFF
few	NA	TRBJ1-1	TRBV27	13	TGTGCCAGCAGTTTAGGAAGGGGTACTGAAGCTTTCTTT	CASSLGRGTEAFF
few	TRBD2	TRBJ2-3	TRBV7-3	18	TGTGCCAGCAGCTTATTGCCCCCCAGCGGGGCTAGCACAGATACGCAGTATTTT	CASSLLPPSGASTDTQYF
NA	TRBD1	TRBJ2-7	TRBV5-6	16	TGTGCCAGCAGCTCCCAAGAGGACAGGGCGCCCTACGAGCAGTACTTC	CASSSQEDRAPYEQYF
NA	NA	TRBJ2-7	TRBV27	13	TGTGCCAGCAGCCCTCGGGTCCTGGGGGAGCAGTACTTC	CASSPRVLGEQYF
NA	NA	TRBJ2-5	TRBV20-1	10	TGCAGGTCCGGGATTGAAGGGCAGTACTTC	CRSGIEGQYF
NA	NA	TRBJ1-1	TRBV4-3	13	TGCGCCAGCAGCCACAGGTTAGACACTGAAGCTTTCTTT	CASSHRLDTEAFF
NA	NA	TRBJ1-2	TRBV20-1	15	TGCAGTGCTAGAGTCAAGATCAAGGCGAACTATGGCTACACCTTC	CSARVKIKANYGYTF
NA	NA	TRBJ2-3	TRBV7-2	15	TGTGCCAGCAGCTCCCACGGGACCAGCACAGATACGCAGTATTTT	CASSSHGTSTDTQYF
NA	NA	TRBJ2-1	TRBV5-1	15	TGCGCCAGCAGCTTGGTGTTTGGAGCAAACAATGAGCAGTTCTTC	CASSLVFGANNEQFF
NA	TRBD2	TRBJ2-1	TRBV7-8	15	TGTGCCAGCAGCCATAAGCGCGGGAGTACCAATGAGCAGTTCTTC	CASSHKRGSTNEQFF
NA	TRBD2	TRBJ2-7	TRBV4-1	16	TGCGCCAGCAGCCCGACTATAGCGGGTATAACCTACGAGCAGTACTTC	CASSPTIAGITYEQYF
few	TRBD1	TRBJ1-1	TRBV27	15	TGTGCCAGCAGGCCTTGGGGACAGGCGAACACTGAAGCTTTCTTT	CASRPWGQANTEAFF
NA	TRBD1	TRBJ1-2	TRBV2	14	TGTGCCAGCAAGTCCTTACAGGGGAACTATGGCTACACCTTC	CASKSLQGNYGYTF
NA	TRBD1	TRBJ2-1	TRBV5-1	14	TGCGCCAGCAGCGGGGACAGACGATACAATGAGCAGTTCTTC	CASSGDRRYNEQFF
few	TRBD2	TRBJ2-7	TRBV10-3	14	TGTGCCATCAGCGGACTAGCGGGAGACTACGAGCAGTACTTC	CAISGLAGDYEQYF
NA	TRBD2	TRBJ2-5	TRBV6-1	15	TGTGCCAGCAGTGAGCCGGGACTAGCGCAAGAGACCCAGTACTTC	CASSEPGLAQETQYF
few	TRBD1	TRBJ2-7	TRBV12-3/TRBV12-4	15	TGTGCCAGCAGTTTATGGGAGACAGGGGTATACGAGCAGTACTTC	CASSLWETGVYEQYF
NA	TRBD1	TRBJ2-3	TRBV7-2	16	TGTGCCAGCAGCCTTACCGGACAGGCGTCCTTAGATACGCAGTATTTT	CASSLTGQASLDTQYF
NA	NA	TRBJ2-5	TRBV12-3/TRBV12-4	13	TGTGCCAGCAGCCCAGGGTGCACTGAGACCCAGTACTTC	CASSPGCTETQYF
NA	TRBD2	TRBJ2-1	TRBV5-6	14	TGTGCCAGCAGCTTACTAGCGGGAGGGCCTAGGCAGTTCTTC	CASSLLAGGPRQFF
few	NA	TRBJ2-1	TRBV15	16	TGTGCCACCAGCAGAGGATCCAATCAGCCATACAATGAGCAGTTCTTC	CATSRGSNQPYNEQFF
once	TRBD1	TRBJ2-7	TRBV20-1	14	TGCAGTGCTCAGTCGACAGGGAGACGCTACGAGCAGTACTTC	CSAQSTGRRYEQYF
NA	NA	TRBJ1-1	TRBV20-1	14	TGCAGTGCCCGAACCGGGACCCTTAACACTGAAGCTTTCTTT	CSARTGTLNTEAFF